One sample yielded the 9 T cell receptor beta chains listed below, sequenced in a study of T cell repertoires in cytomegalovirus infection. No antigen has been identified for these receptors. TCRdb re-analysed the reads in MiXCR, keeping a single row per CDR3 protein. The table shows about 900,000 distinct CDR3 sequences, with roughly 30% occurring only once. The specimen was cultured CD8+ T cells from PBMCs, collected from culture after CMV antigen stimulation. The receptors originated from a human donor in good health (CMV status not recorded). Some clones in this sample may be carry-over from other donors' samples.

The chain uses TRBV7-9 and TRBJ2-2; D remains unclear. Germline lookup yields CDR1 SEHNR and CDR2 FQNEAQ (reference sequence). This CDR3 region has 13 residues. V was clipped by 2 bases and J by 14 bases, with 15 bases between them. CDR3 DNA: TGTGCCAGCAGCTTACCCCTATTTCACGACCTGTTTTTT. This translates into CASSLPLFHDLFF.

This clonotype was seen ten or more times. The chain carries TRBV7-6 and TRBJ1-6; TRBD1 agrees at 7 bases. This CDR3 is 15 amino acids long. Germline CDR1 reads SGHVS; CDR2 reads FNYEAQ. With V trimmed by 2 bases and J by 9 bases, 7 bases remained unmatched. The CDR3 coding sequence is TGTGCCAGCAGCTTAACGGTGCAGGGGGGTTCACCCCTCCACTTT. Protein sequence: CASSLTVQGGSPLHF.

This clonotype was observed a few times. The rearrangement uses TRBV7-3 and TRBJ1-2; maybe TRBD1 (5 bases). Germline-derived CDR1 and CDR2 are SGHTA and FQGTGA. Trimming removed 1 base at V and 4 bases at J, with 16 bases between. The CDR3 runs to 16 residues. Here the CDR3 DNA reads TGTGCCAGCAGCTTAATGCCGGGGGAGGCGGGCTATGGCTACACCTTC. This sequence encodes CASSLMPGEAGYGYTF.

The chain joins TRBV5-1 to TRBJ1-4; the D gene is possibly TRBD1 (5 bases). This CDR3 has 16 residues. V lost 3 bases to trimming and J lost 6 bases, with 18 bases between them. Germline lookup yields CDR1 SGHRS and CDR2 YFSETQ. The CDR3 here is CASSSMGTRWDEKLFF. In nucleotides, the CDR3 is TGCGCCAGCAGCTCAATGGGGACCCGTTGGGATGAAAAACTGTTTTTT.

This clonotype was counted once. V usage is TRBV4-1 and J usage is TRBJ2-2; perhaps D is TRBD1 or TRBD2 (5 bases each). Germline CDR1 reads MGHRA; CDR2 reads YSYEKL. Trimming removed 1 base from V and 7 bases from J, with 16 bases in between. CDR3 length: 16 residues. CDR3 in DNA: TGCGCCAGCAGCCAAGTTACCGGGACGAGGAACGGGGAGCTGTTTTTT. It encodes CASSQVTGTRNGELFF.

This chain connects TRBV6-2 or TRBV6-3 to TRBJ2-3; D is undetermined. Germline loops: CDR1 MNHEY, CDR2 SVGEGT. CDR3 length: 14 residues. Trimming pared 3 bases from V and 4 bases from J, leaving 11 bases between. The CDR3 DNA follows: TGTGCCAGCAGTTATACGGTCCGGGCAGATACGCAGTATTTT. It encodes CASSYTVRADTQYF.

The chain uses TRBV13 and TRBJ2-7; D possibly corresponds to TRBD2 (5 bases). CDR3 size: 14 residues. With 5 bases removed from V and 6 bases from J, the gap between germline ends came to 17 bases. Germline V gene data show CDR1 as PRHDT and CDR2 as FYEKMQ (reference sequence). The CDR3 region has the DNA TGTGCCAGCAGCCTCCCCGGAGAGGGTAGCGAGCAGTACGTC. It is translated as CASSLPGEGSEQYV.

The chain combines TRBV9 with TRBJ2-5; 9 bases map to TRBD1. The CDR3 runs 15 residues. After removal of 0 bases from V and 7 bases from J, the junction contained 7 bases not matched to a gene. Germline V gene data show CDR1 as SGDLS and CDR2 as YYNGEE. CDR3 protein: CASSVEGQGPGTQYF. The CDR3 DNA follows: TGTGCCAGCAGCGTAGAGGGACAGGGACCCGGGACCCAGTACTTC.

This clonotype was seen ten or more times. The CDR3 here is CASSPRRDYPSTDTQYF. CDR3 in DNA: TGTGCCAGCAGCCCGCGACGGGACTATCCAAGCACAGATACGCAGTATTTT. The chain links TRBV7-6 to TRBJ2-3, with 7 positions matching TRBD2. The CDR3 loop spans 17 amino acids. V shed 5 bases and J 0 bases; nucleotides not matched to a gene: 11. Looked up from germline, CDR1 is SGHVS and CDR2 is FNYEAQ. Full variable domain (outside the CDR3, taken from reference TRBV7-6 and TRBJ2-3): GAGVSQSPRYKVTKRGQDVALRCDPISGHVSLYWYRQALGQGPEFLTYFNYEAQQDKSGLPNDRFSAERPEGSISTLTIQRTEQRDSAMYRCASSPRRDYPSTDTQYFGPGTRLTVL.